One sample yielded the 24 T cell receptor beta chains listed below, sequenced in a study of cytomegalovirus exposure and HLA in healthy donors. Only in-frame clones appear in the TCRdb table, and some are missing; sequencing was by immunoSEQ multiplex PCR. Of 85,000 to 95,000 clones in the sample, roughly 96% were seen once. Sequencing was carried out using PBMCs. The receptors here all came from a young man in good health and CMV-seronegative.

The rearrangement joins TRBV5-1 to TRBJ2-7; 7 nucleotides agree with TRBD1. The CDR3 extends over 15 amino acids. Trimming at V came to 3 bases and at J to 6 bases, leaving 12 bases not matched to a gene. Germline V gives CDR1 SGHRS, CDR2 YFSETQ. The CDR3 DNA reads TGCGCCAGCAGCTCAGAGGGGGCTCCCAGAGGCGAGCAGTACGTC. Its translation is CASSSEGAPRGEQYV.

The chain has TRBV7-6 and TRBJ2-7; 8 bases line up with TRBD1. Germline V lookup: CDR1 SGHVS, CDR2 FNYEAQ. The junction had 9 bases not matched to a gene; V was cut back by 8 bases and J by 0 bases. CDR3 length: 15 residues. The CDR3 coding sequence is TGTGCCAGCGCGATGACAGGGGATCCCTCCTACGAGCAGTACTTC. Its protein product is CASAMTGDPSYEQYF.

This sequence joins TRBV5-1 and TRBJ2-2; D unresolved. V gave up 1 base and J gave up 5 bases, with 21 bases separating them. The V gene's germline CDR1 is SGHRS and CDR2 YFSETQ. CDR3 length equals 18 residues. The CDR3 DNA reads as TGCGCCAGCAGCTTGACCAAGCAGGCCACCGCATTAACCGGGGAGCTGTTTTTT. It specifies CASSLTKQATALTGELFF.

This chain connects TRBV11-2 to TRBJ2-3; 7 bases are shared with TRBD2. The CDR3 is 17 amino acids. Germline V CDR1 and CDR2: SGHAT, FQNNGV. J was trimmed by 3 bases and V by 6 bases; bases with no gene match: 15. CDR3 region: CASRTKLLGGWTDTQYF. The CDR3 DNA is TGTGCCAGCAGGACCAAACTACTGGGGGGGTGGACAGATACGCAGTATTTT.

The chain carries TRBV6-6 and TRBJ1-2; D perhaps matches TRBD1 (5 bases). The CDR3 contains 14 residues. Germline V lookup: CDR1 MNHNY, CDR2 SVGAGI (reference sequence). Trimming left V 2 bases short and J 3 bases short, with 10 bases between. CDR3: CASSYRQTHYGYTF. CDR3 bases: TGTGCCAGCAGTTACCGACAGACGCACTATGGCTACACCTTC.

The J gene is TRBJ2-1, the V gene TRBV6-5, with D maybe TRBD1 (5 bases). With 8 bases removed from V and 7 bases from J, the gap between germline ends came to 9 bases. This CDR3 region has 11 residues. Germline V gene lookup returns CDR1 MNHEY and CDR2 SVGAGI. The CDR3 reads CASYRGNEQFF. The CDR3 DNA sequence: TGTGCCAGCTATAGGGGAAATGAGCAGTTCTTC.

The chain couples TRBV11-2 to TRBJ1-2; weak D call: TRBD1 (6 bases). CDR1 SGHAT and CDR2 FQNNGV come from the germline V gene. Between the trimmed V and J ends, which lost 5 bases and 8 bases, there was a span of 15 bases. CDR3 length equals 13 residues. CDR3 sequence: CASSPGQLSGYTF. The CDR3 DNA is TGTGCCAGCAGCCCAGGACAGCTTTCAGGCTACACCTTC.

The V and J genes are TRBV13 and TRBJ2-1; 10 nucleotides align to TRBD2. The CDR3 has 20 residues. Germline V gives CDR1 PRHDT, CDR2 FYEKMQ (reference sequence). The V segment lost 1 base and the J segment 0 bases; nucleotides outside the gene matches: 12. Here the CDR3 DNA reads TGTGCCAGCAGCTTAGTGGCATTAGCGGGAGGCCCCAGCTCCTACAATGAGCAGTTCTTC. The encoded protein is CASSLVALAGGPSSYNEQFF.

The J gene is TRBJ2-1, the V gene TRBV5-1; 10 bases map to TRBD2. V trimming: 0 bases; J trimming: 6 bases; junction bases outside the gene matches: 6. Germline V gene sequence: CDR1 SGHRS, CDR2 YFSETQ. The CDR3 consists of 16 residues. The CDR3 DNA is TGCGCCAGCAGCTTGGAACCTAGCGGGAGTGCCAATGAGCAGTTCTTC. Protein: CASSLEPSGSANEQFF.

This chain links TRBV11-2 with TRBJ2-5, with D unresolved. Trimming removed 0 bases from V and 7 bases from J, with 9 bases in between. Germline CDR1 and CDR2: SGHAT and FQNNGV. The CDR3 runs to 13 residues. The CDR3: CASSLDVAATQYF. CDR3 nucleotide sequence: TGTGCCAGCAGCTTAGACGTCGCGGCGACCCAGTACTTC.

This clone has only a few counts. This sequence joins TRBV6-6 and TRBJ2-7, with D possibly TRBD1 on 5 matching bases. V lost 0 bases and J 1 base, leaving 13 bases between the germline ends. The CDR3 loop spans 16 amino acids. CDR1 and CDR2 from the germline V gene are MNHNY and SVGAGI (reference sequence). The CDR3 reads CASSYSQGIGSYEQYV. CDR3 sequence (DNA): TGTGCCAGCAGTTACTCCCAGGGAATCGGGTCCTACGAGCAGTACGTC.

The DNA for the CDR3 is TGTGCCAGCAGTTACTCTTTTGGAACAGGGAGGTTCTTC. It encodes CASSYSFGTGRFF. The chain has TRBV6-5 and TRBJ2-1, with D perhaps TRBD1 (6 bases). V was shortened by 0 bases and J by 15 bases, with 15 bases between the two germline ends. Looked up from germline, CDR1 is MNHEY and CDR2 is SVGAGI. This CDR3 comprises 13 residues.

This chain connects TRBV5-4 to TRBJ2-5; D is possibly TRBD1 (5 bases). The CDR3 runs to 16 residues. Germline V CDR1 and CDR2: SGHNT, YYREEE (reference sequence). Trimming took 4 bases from V and 5 from J, leaving 21 bases between them. CDR3: CASSPQGLPSKETQYF. The CDR3 nucleotides read TGTGCCAGCAGCCCGCAGGGCCTTCCTTCGAAGGAGACCCAGTACTTC.

The rearrangement joins TRBV19 to TRBJ2-1, with 7 nucleotides matching TRBD1. Germline assignment: CDR1 LNHDA and CDR2 SQIVND (reference sequence). The CDR3 runs to 15 residues. V lost 6 bases and J lost 5; bases outside the gene matches: 10. CDR3 region: CASSFLQGFDNEQFF. CDR3 sequence (DNA): TGTGCCAGTAGCTTCCTACAGGGGTTTGACAATGAGCAGTTCTTC.

The V gene is TRBV7-2, the J gene TRBJ2-3, with D perhaps matching TRBD2 (5 bases). The CDR3 sequence is 17 residues long. V lost 6 bases, J lost 4 bases, and 23 bases lay in between. From germline, CDR1 is SGHTA and CDR2 FQGNSA. CDR3 loop: CASSFYPWESLADTQYF. In nucleotides, the CDR3 is TGTGCCAGCAGTTTCTACCCTTGGGAGAGCCTTGCAGATACGCAGTATTTT.

About this clone itself: The sample carries other DNA sequences with the same CDR3. This rearrangement joins TRBV19 to TRBJ2-3; 9 bases agree with TRBD2. The CDR3 loop spans 17 amino acids. Looked up from germline, CDR1 is LNHDA and CDR2 is SQIVND (reference sequence). V trimming: 0 bases; J trimming: 1 base; junction bases outside the gene matches: 5. The CDR3 bases are TGTGCCAGTAGTATAGAGCTAGCGGGGACTGGCACAGATACGCAGTATTTT. Protein: CASSIELAGTGTDTQYF.

The V gene is TRBV5-1, the J gene TRBJ1-1; D may be TRBD1 (6 bases). The CDR3 covers 16 residues. Germline assignment: CDR1 SGHRS and CDR2 YFSETQ. V dropped 3 bases and J dropped 1 base, with 16 bases sitting between them. CDR3 region: CASSWPEDSTNTEAFF. The CDR3, as DNA: TGCGCCAGCAGCTGGCCAGAGGACAGTACGAACACTGAAGCTTTCTTT.

V usage is TRBV15 and J usage is TRBJ2-1; tentatively, D is TRBD2 (5 bases). Trimming cost V 1 base and J 4 bases, with 11 bases left between them. This CDR3 spans 15 amino acids. The germline V gene encodes CDR1 LNHNV and CDR2 YYDKDF (reference sequence). CDR3 DNA: TGTGCCACCAGCAGAGGGGTGGGAGAATACAATGAGCAGTTCTTC. This encodes CATSRGVGEYNEQFF.

This rearrangement joins TRBV7-9 to TRBJ2-2, with 9 bases aligning to TRBD2. The junction had 6 bases not matched to a gene; V was cut back by 0 bases and J by 4 bases. This CDR3 region has 17 residues. Looked up from germline, CDR1 is SEHNR and CDR2 is FQNEAQ (reference sequence). The CDR3 region is CASSLARVAGVTGELFF. CDR3 coding DNA: TGTGCCAGCAGCTTAGCGAGGGTAGCGGGAGTCACCGGGGAGCTGTTTTTT.

The chain joins TRBV12-5 to TRBJ2-1, with TRBD1 matching over 7 bases. The junction had 12 bases not matched to a gene; V was cut back by 5 bases and J by 5 bases. CDR1 LGHNT and CDR2 FRNRAP come from the germline V gene. This CDR3 contains 16 residues. CDR3 in amino acids: CASGPEAGGTNNEQFF. CDR3 DNA: TGTGCTAGTGGTCCCGAGGCAGGGGGTACAAACAATGAGCAGTTCTTC.

The chain recombines TRBV2 with TRBJ1-1; 10 bases are a match to TRBD1. The CDR3 is made up of 19 amino acids. The V gene end was trimmed by 8 bases and the J gene end by 4 bases; junction bases not matched to a gene: 22. The germline CDR1 and CDR2 sequences are SNHLY and FYNNEI. The CDR3 DNA follows: TGTGCCAGCGCCTACACCTCCGGGACAGGGGAAGCTTTGCTCACTGAAGCTTTCTTT. This gives the protein CASAYTSGTGEALLTEAFF. Supplemented by reference TRBV2 and TRBJ1-1, the full variable domain reads EPEVTQTPSHQVTQMGQEVILRCVPISNHLYFYWYRQILGQKVEFLVSFYNNEISEKSEIFDDQFSVERPDGSNFTLKIRSTKLEDSAMYFCASAYTSGTGEALLTEAFFGQGTRLTVV.

This chain links TRBV28 with TRBJ1-1; a possible D gene is TRBD1 (6 bases). Germline CDR1 reads MDHEN; CDR2 reads SYDVKM. This CDR3 has 13 residues. Trimming took 8 bases from V and 6 from J, leaving 16 bases between them. The CDR3 loop reads CASLIQGRAEAFF. Written as DNA, the CDR3 is TGTGCCAGCCTAATACAGGGTCGGGCTGAAGCTTTCTTT.

V and J are TRBV7-3 and TRBJ2-1; 11 positions agree with TRBD1. The CDR3 covers 15 residues. In germline, CDR1 is SGHTA, CDR2 FQGTGA. Trimming took 5 bases from V and 8 from J; bases not matched to a gene: 8. In DNA form, the CDR3 reads TGTGCCAGCAGCCCCGGGACAGGGGGTTATGATGAGCAGTTCTTC. Protein: CASSPGTGGYDEQFF. Using reference TRBV7-3 and TRBJ2-1 for the parts outside the CDR3, the full variable domain is GAGVSQTPSNKVTEKGKYVELRCDPISGHTALYWYRQSLGQGPEFLIYFQGTGAADDSGLPNDRFFAVRPEGSVSTLKIQRTERGDSAVYLCASSPGTGGYDEQFFGPGTRLTVL.

V and J are TRBV19 and TRBJ2-7; 11 nucleotides match TRBD1. The CDR3 is 14 amino acids. With 5 bases clipped from V and 6 bases from J, the junction kept 6 bases outside the gene matches. Germline CDR1 reads LNHDA; CDR2 reads SQIVND (reference sequence). CDR3 sequence (DNA): TGTGCCAGTAGTCCTGGGACAGGGGGAACCGAGCAGTACTTC. It yields the protein CASSPGTGGTEQYF.